The 30 T cell receptor beta chains listed next were all sequenced from one sample in a study of cytomegalovirus exposure and HLA in healthy donors. With 60 Vbeta and 13 Jbeta primers, the PCR was carried out. Sequencing was performed with immunoSEQ multiplex PCR; in TCRdb, only in-frame clones are kept and a portion is missing. The sample shows 160,000 or so clones, around 80% of them seen only once. The specimen was PBMCs. These receptors originate from a man in his forties in good health and CMV-seronegative.

This clone came up once. The chain carries TRBV6-1 and TRBJ2-5; 7 bases align to TRBD1. Looked up from germline, CDR1 is MNHNS and CDR2 is SASEGT. The CDR3 is made up of 17 amino acids. Losses at the gene ends were 1 base for V and 5 bases for J; bases not matched to a gene: 13. The CDR3 bases are TGTGCCAGCAGTGAAGGACGCGTCAGGACAGGCCGGGAGACCCAGTACTTC. The encoded protein is CASSEGRVRTGRETQYF.

This rearrangement joins TRBV7-2 to TRBJ2-3; 14 bases are shared with TRBD2. J gave up 4 bases and V 5 bases, and 5 bases lay outside the gene matches. The CDR3 consists of 16 residues. Looked up from germline, CDR1 is SGHTA and CDR2 is FQGNSA. For the CDR3, the DNA is TGTGCCAGCAGCAGACTAGCGGGAGGGCTATCAGATACGCAGTATTTT. Translating gives CASSRLAGGLSDTQYF.

A remark on this clone: Other DNA sequences of this sample code for an identical CDR3. The chain couples TRBV7-2 to TRBJ2-1, with a tentative D call TRBD2 (6 bases). CDR3 length: 11 residues. The germline CDR1 and CDR2 sequences are SGHTA and FQGNSA. V shed 6 bases and J shed 9 bases, with 9 bases lying between them. This CDR3 is CASSSGGEQFF. CDR3 DNA sequence: TGTGCCAGCAGTTCCGGGGGTGAGCAGTTCTTC.

This chain connects TRBV7-2 to TRBJ2-7, with D possibly being TRBD2 (5 bases). This CDR3 has 15 amino acids. Germline-derived CDR1 and CDR2 are SGHTA and FQGNSA. Trimming pared 6 bases from V and 3 bases from J, leaving 18 bases between. CDR3 sequence reads: CASRAMAGLNYEQYF. CDR3 DNA: TGTGCCAGCAGGGCCATGGCGGGCTTAAACTACGAGCAGTACTTC.

This clone has only a few counts. The V and J genes are TRBV5-8 and TRBJ2-6; D is undetermined. This CDR3 is 18 amino acids long. Germline CDR1 SGHTS, CDR2 YDEGEE. Trimming pared 3 bases from V and 0 bases from J, leaving 16 bases between. The CDR3 DNA reads TGTGCCAGCAGCTCTTGGGCAGAATCCTTCTCTGGGGCCAACGTCCTGACTTTC. Translation gives CASSSWAESFSGANVLTF.

The chain joins TRBV27 to TRBJ2-3; 12 bases match TRBD2. The germline CDR1 and CDR2 sequences are MNHEY and SMNVEV (reference sequence). CDR3 size: 16 residues. Germline trimming cut 3 bases from V and 4 bases from J; bases unmatched to any gene: 5. The CDR3 loop reads CASSLASGRAPDTQYF. CDR3 nucleotides: TGTGCCAGCAGTTTGGCTAGCGGGAGGGCCCCAGATACGCAGTATTTT.

The chain is built from TRBV18 and TRBJ2-3; 8 nucleotides line up with TRBD1. V was pared by 1 base and J by 3 bases, with 6 bases of the junction left unmatched. This CDR3 is 16 amino acids long. Germline V gene data show CDR1 as KGHSH and CDR2 as LQKENI. The DNA of the CDR3 is TGTGCCAGCTCACCACTTCCAGGGGGCTTGACAGATACGCAGTATTTT. Its protein product is CASSPLPGGLTDTQYF.

This clone has only one observation. This rearrangement joins TRBV5-1 to TRBJ2-2; TRBD1 matches at 7 bases. Germline V gene sequence: CDR1 SGHRS, CDR2 YFSETQ. After removal of 3 bases from V and 4 bases from J, the junction contained 3 bases not matched to a gene. The CDR3 covers 14 residues. The CDR3 coding sequence is TGCGCCAGCAGCTGGGACAGCCGCACCGGGGAGCTGTTTTTT. This gives the protein CASSWDSRTGELFF.

The rearrangement links TRBV7-9 to TRBJ2-5, with TRBD2 matching over 7 bases. Germline trimming cut 5 bases from V and 2 bases from J; bases unmatched to any gene: 11. The germline V gene encodes CDR1 SEHNR and CDR2 FQNEAQ (reference sequence). The CDR3 totals 16 residues. CDR3 in amino acids: CASSHPLAVQQETQYF. The CDR3, as DNA: TGTGCCAGCAGCCACCCGCTAGCGGTGCAACAAGAGACCCAGTACTTC.

The V call is TRBV6-1, the J call TRBJ1-5, with D maybe TRBD1 (5 bases). Germline lookup yields CDR1 MNHNS and CDR2 SASEGT. The CDR3 contains 13 residues. Trimming took off 3 bases at V and 5 bases at J, with 8 bases between the two ends. This CDR3 reads CASSETAHQPQHF. CDR3 DNA sequence: TGTGCCAGCAGTGAGACAGCCCATCAGCCCCAGCATTTT.

The gene calls are TRBV11-2 and TRBJ2-3; TRBD1 is a possible D gene (5 bases). CDR1 and CDR2 (germline): SGHAT, FQNNGV. V was shortened by 0 bases and J by 14 bases, with 15 bases between the two germline ends. CDR3 length equals 13 residues. Written as DNA, the CDR3 is TGTGCCAGCAGCTTAGATGGGCAGGGTTTCGGGTATTTT. This codes for CASSLDGQGFGYF.

The rearrangement uses TRBV6-5 and TRBJ1-2, with TRBD1 identical over 10 bases. Germline values: CDR1 MNHEY, CDR2 SVGAGI. Trimming at V came to 2 bases and at J to 4 bases, leaving 7 bases not matched to a gene. The CDR3 length is 16 residues. CDR3 bases: TGTGCCAGCAGTTACAGTGAGGACAGGGGGATCTATGGCTACACCTTC. It yields the protein CASSYSEDRGIYGYTF.

This chain's CDR3 is CASSYLQGTDTQYF. DNA of the CDR3: TGTGCCAGCAGCTACCTACAGGGTACAGATACGCAGTATTTT. The J gene is TRBJ2-3, the V gene TRBV7-9, with D perhaps matching TRBD1 (6 bases). V lost 4 bases to trimming and J lost 3 bases, with 11 bases between them. The CDR3 extends over 14 amino acids. Per germline, CDR1 SEHNR and CDR2 FQNEAQ (reference sequence).

V usage is TRBV5-4 and J usage is TRBJ1-4, with TRBD1 identical over 10 bases. This CDR3 has 16 amino acids. Per the germline V gene, CDR1 is SGHNT and CDR2 is YYREEE (reference sequence). V dropped 2 bases and J dropped 10; count of bases not matched to a gene: 11. The CDR3 bases are TGTGCCAGCAGCTTCGGACAGGGGGTAATCGGAACAAAACTGTTTTTT. It encodes CASSFGQGVIGTKLFF.

The chain couples TRBV29-1 to TRBJ2-2, with D perhaps TRBD1 (7 bases). This CDR3 is built from 15 residues. Trimming stripped 1 base from V and 7 bases from J, with 16 bases between. The V gene's germline CDR1 is SQVTM and CDR2 ANQGSEA. The CDR3 loop is CSVEVSGGPGGELFF. In DNA, the CDR3 is TGCAGCGTTGAAGTCTCAGGGGGGCCGGGCGGGGAGCTGTTTTTT.

A single count supports this clone. The chain combines TRBV5-4 with TRBJ2-2; 11 nucleotides line up with TRBD2. The CDR3 runs 17 residues. The germline CDR1 and CDR2 sequences are SGHNT and YYREEE (reference sequence). J gave up 4 bases and V 4 bases, and 9 bases lay outside the gene matches. CDR3 in DNA: TGTGCCAGCAGCCCCCGACTAGCGGGATTTTCCACCGGGGAGCTGTTTTTT. This gives the protein CASSPRLAGFSTGELFF.

This chain links TRBV5-4 with TRBJ2-1; 16 nucleotides agree with TRBD2. In germline, CDR1 is SGHNT, CDR2 YYREEE (reference sequence). The J segment lost 4 bases and the V segment lost 4 bases, leaving 14 bases of the junction unmatched. The CDR3 totals 20 residues. The CDR3 reads CASSPAGLAGGPQGYNEQFF. The CDR3 DNA sequence: TGTGCCAGCAGCCCAGCGGGACTAGCGGGAGGGCCTCAGGGGTACAATGAGCAGTTCTTC.

The rearrangement links TRBV18 to TRBJ1-2, with unresolved D. The CDR3 covers 14 residues. CDR1 is KGHSH, CDR2 LQKENI, per germline. V was cut by 3 bases and J by 4 bases, with 12 bases left in between. The CDR3 nucleotides are TGTGCCAGCTCACCGGACTGGGAAATCTATGGCTACACCTTC. Its translation is CASSPDWEIYGYTF.

The chain uses TRBV7-9 and TRBJ1-2; D might be TRBD1 (5 bases). This CDR3 has 16 residues. Germline CDR1 is SEHNR and CDR2 is FQNEAQ (reference sequence). V shed 0 bases and J shed 2 bases, with 13 bases lying between them. The CDR3 protein is CASSLAGFTGNYGYTF. The CDR3, as DNA: TGTGCCAGCAGCTTAGCCGGATTTACAGGCAACTATGGCTACACCTTC. Based on the CDR3 plus reference TRBV7-9 and TRBJ1-2, the full variable domain is DTGVSQNPRHKITKRGQNVTFRCDPISEHNRLYWYRQTLGQGPEFLTYFQNEAQLEKSRLLSDRFSAERPKGSFSTLEIQRTEQGDSAMYLCASSLAGFTGNYGYTFGSGTRLTVV.

The chain employs TRBV6-1 and TRBJ2-7; 9 positions match TRBD2. Germline V gene data show CDR1 as MNHNS and CDR2 as SASEGT. CDR3 length: 13 amino acids. After removal of 6 bases from V and 6 bases from J, the junction contained 6 bases not matched to a gene. CDR3 amino acids: CASRVQAGGEQYF. The CDR3 region has the DNA TGTGCCAGCAGGGTCCAAGCGGGAGGCGAGCAGTACTTC.

The chain couples TRBV6-1 to TRBJ1-1, with 9 bases matching TRBD1. The V and J ends lost 3 bases and 11 bases, in that order; junction bases with no gene match: 7. The CDR3 sequence is 13 residues long. The germline V gene has CDR1 MNHNS and CDR2 SASEGT. The CDR3, as DNA: TGTGCCAGCAGTGAGGACAGGGGCGACATGGCTTTCTTT. Protein sequence: CASSEDRGDMAFF.

This clone was found a few times. The gene calls are TRBV6-1 and TRBJ2-3, with D perhaps matching TRBD2 (6 bases). There are 13 residues in the CDR3. Deletions cut 6 bases from V and 1 base from J, with 8 bases between. Germline-derived CDR1 and CDR2 are MNHNS and SASEGT. The CDR3 loop reads CASRSSGTDTQYF. The CDR3 DNA reads as TGTGCCAGCAGGTCTAGCGGCACAGATACGCAGTATTTT.

V usage is TRBV14 and J usage is TRBJ2-5, with 8 positions matching TRBD2. The J call may be faulty, since TRBJ2-7 better matches the DNA end. The CDR3 has 15 amino acids. Germline assignment: CDR1 SGHDN and CDR2 FVKESK. Here the CDR3 reads CASSQGPGRAVEQYF. Here the CDR3 DNA reads TGTGCCAGCAGCCAAGGCCCCGGGAGGGCCGTCGAGCAGTACTTC.

A single count supports this clone. J is TRBJ1-1 and V is TRBV5-6, with 12 bases fitting TRBD1. This CDR3 comprises 16 residues. V trimming: 2 bases; J trimming: 7 bases; junction bases outside the gene matches: 9. The germline gives CDR1 SGHDT, CDR2 YYEEEE. This CDR3 is CASSFGTGGGTGEAFF. The DNA for the CDR3 is TGTGCCAGCAGCTTCGGGACAGGGGGCGGTACGGGTGAAGCTTTCTTT.

This chain uses TRBV5-4 with TRBJ2-1; tentative D call: TRBD2 (6 bases). The germline V gene encodes CDR1 SGHNT and CDR2 YYREEE (reference sequence). The V gene lost 0 bases and the J gene lost 8 bases, with 9 bases spanning the gap. The CDR3 covers 13 residues. The CDR3 nucleotides read TGTGCCAGCAGCTTGGGGGCTAGCGATGAGCAGTTCTTC. This gives the protein CASSLGASDEQFF.

V is TRBV7-8 and J is TRBJ2-5; TRBD1 is a possible D gene (6 bases). V was shortened by 5 bases and J by 1 base, with 11 bases between the two germline ends. This CDR3 contains 14 residues. CDR1 is SGHVS, CDR2 FQNEAQ, per germline. CDR3 sequence reads: CASSETGSQETQYF. CDR3 in DNA: TGTGCCAGCAGCGAAACAGGGTCCCAAGAGACCCAGTACTTC.

The table lists this clone with many counts. The chain has TRBV6-4 and TRBJ2-3, with TRBD2 matching 10 bases. V lost 8 bases to trimming and J lost 2 bases; unmatched junction nucleotides: 1. Germline CDR1 reads MRHNA; CDR2 reads SNTAGT. The CDR3 totals 13 residues. The CDR3 sequence is CASGTSDTDTQYF. The CDR3 nucleotides are TGTGCCAGCGGGACTAGCGACACAGATACGCAGTATTTT.

J is TRBJ2-3 and V is TRBV9, with TRBD2 matching 7 bases. V lost 0 bases to trimming and J lost 3 bases; unmatched junction nucleotides: 4. This CDR3 has 15 residues. CDR1 and CDR2 (germline): SGDLS, YYNGEE. The CDR3 loop reads CASSVAGGRTDTQYF. CDR3 DNA sequence: TGTGCCAGCAGCGTAGCGGGAGGTCGTACAGATACGCAGTATTTT.

V is TRBV7-2 and J is TRBJ1-3; 9 nucleotides agree with TRBD1. The germline CDR1 and CDR2 sequences are SGHTA and FQGNSA. V lost 1 base, J lost 8 bases, and 6 bases stayed unmatched. This CDR3 region has 15 residues. CDR3 residues: CASSLDRGLWDTIYF. The CDR3 nucleotides read TGTGCCAGCAGCTTAGACAGGGGGCTTTGGGACACCATATATTTT. The full variable domain, completed using reference TRBV7-2 and TRBJ1-3, is GAGVSQSPSNKVTEKGKDVELRCDPISGHTALYWYRQSLGQGLEFLIYFQGNSAPDKSGLPSDRFSAERTGGSVSTLTIQRTQQEDSAVYLCASSLDRGLWDTIYFGEGSWLTVV.

In its sample, this clone was seen once. This sequence joins TRBV7-2 and TRBJ2-2, with a weak D call TRBD1 (6 bases). Germline CDR1 reads SGHTA; CDR2 reads FQGNSA. V was cut by 5 bases and J by 6 bases, with 16 bases left in between. This CDR3 comprises 15 residues. For the CDR3, the DNA is TGTGCCAGCAGCCTCCTGGGACATGGGCCCGGGGAGCTGTTTTTT. Translation gives CASSLLGHGPGELFF.